One and the same sample provided the 3 T cell receptor beta chains below, sequenced in a study of cytomegalovirus exposure and HLA in healthy donors. Primers included in the PCR were 60 Vbeta and 13 Jbeta primers. Measured with immunoSEQ multiplex PCR; TCRdb has only the in-frame clones, and not every one. The sample table includes tens of thousands of clones. Sequencing used PBMCs. The origin of the receptors is a female donor in good health and CMV-seropositive.

This chain links TRBV30 with TRBJ2-1; the match to TRBD2 covers 9 bases. With V trimmed by 3 bases and J by 0 bases, 9 bases remained unmatched. CDR1 and CDR2 from the germline V gene are GTSNPN and SVGIG (reference sequence). This CDR3 has 17 residues. CDR3 bases: TGTGCCTGGAGGCCAGCGGGAGGACCGAGCTCCTACAATGAGCAGTTCTTC. Protein: CAWRPAGGPSSYNEQFF.

CDR3 residues: CASSTGQVGPGWTGELFF. CDR3 bases: TGTGCCAGCTCAACGGGACAGGTAGGACCAGGATGGACCGGGGAGCTGTTTTTT. V gene TRBV18 combines with J gene TRBJ2-2, with 8 nucleotides matching TRBD1. V lost 5 bases to trimming and J lost 5 bases; unmatched junction nucleotides: 16. The CDR3 runs 18 residues. CDR1 is KGHSH and CDR2 is LQKENI in the germline V gene.

The V call is TRBV6-5, the J call TRBJ2-7; D is possibly TRBD2 (6 bases). The germline V and J ends were trimmed by 4 bases and 3 bases, with 13 bases remaining between them. From germline, CDR1 is MNHEY and CDR2 SVGAGI. This CDR3 comprises 14 residues. CDR3: CASSSGTFLYEQYF. The CDR3 DNA reads as TGTGCCAGCAGTTCCGGGACTTTCCTCTACGAGCAGTACTTC.